Below are 13 T cell receptor beta chains sequenced from a single sample in a study of prognosis after radiotherapy for stage I lung cancer. Using two-round multiplex PCR, the authors amplified TCR beta CDR3 from genomic DNA. First-round PCR amplification was performed with primers specific to each TRBV and TRBJ gene. TCRdb reanalysed the multiplex PCR reads using MiXCR and keeps one entry per CDR3 protein. The sample lists about 12,000 distinct CDR3 sequences, 50% to 65% seen once, with about 20% in the top ten. The specimen comprised PBMCs, sampled before or after stereotactic body radiation therapy (not recorded which). The receptor set was obtained from a donor older than 45 with non-small cell lung cancer.

This clonotype was observed many times. The final CDR3 position lacks the conserved phenylalanine or tryptophan, pointing to a likely read error. The DNA is omitted, as the CDR3 cannot be located on it reliably, and the CDR3 follows TCRdb's listing. J is TRBJ2-1 and V is TRBV2; the table names TRBD2, a call not compared with the DNA. Germline CDR1 and CDR2: SNHLY and FYNNEI. Termini included, the CDR3 measures 13 amino acids. This CDR3 reads CASRMESTSVLRS.

This chain links TRBV10-3 with TRBJ2-1, with a tentative D call TRBD1 (5 bases). This CDR3 is 13 amino acids long. V lost 6 bases to trimming and J lost 3 bases, with 9 bases between them. The germline V gene encodes CDR1 ENHRY and CDR2 SYGVKD. The CDR3 coding sequence is TGTGCCATCAGACAAGACAGCTACAATGAGCAGTTCTTC. It yields the protein CAIRQDSYNEQFF.

The genes are TRBV19 and TRBJ1-1, with 9 nucleotides matching TRBD1. CDR3 length: 17 residues. The J segment lost 1 base and the V segment lost 5 bases, leaving 11 bases of the junction unmatched. Looked up from germline, CDR1 is LNHDA and CDR2 is SQIVND (reference sequence). Written as DNA, the CDR3 is TGTGCCAGTAGTGCCTGGGACAGGGCCACATCGAACACTGAAGCTTTCTTT. Amino acids: CASSAWDRATSNTEAFF. Variable domain in full (rest from reference TRBV19 and TRBJ1-1): DGGITQSPKYLFRKEGQNVTLSCEQNLNHDAMYWYRQDPGQGLRLIYYSQIVNDFQKGDIAEGYSVSREKKESFPLTVTSAQKNPTAFYLCASSAWDRATSNTEAFFGQGTRLTVV.

J is TRBJ1-2 and V is TRBV6-9, with D unresolved. Germline V gives CDR1 MNHGY, CDR2 SVAAGI. The V end was cut by 3 bases, the J end by 4 bases, with 9 bases between. The CDR3 runs to 13 residues. As DNA, the CDR3 is TGTGCCAGCAGTTACGGAGGGCCCTATGGCTACACCTTC. Translated, it gives CASSYGGPYGYTF.

This clonotype came up many times. This chain connects TRBV27 to TRBJ1-4; tentatively, D is TRBD1 (5 bases). The CDR3 is made up of 14 amino acids. V lost 6 bases and J 4 bases, leaving 12 bases between the germline ends. Germline lookup yields CDR1 MNHEY and CDR2 SMNVEV (reference sequence). The CDR3 DNA is TGTGCCAGCAGCCACAGGCAGTTTAATGAAAAACTGTTTTTT. Amino acid sequence: CASSHRQFNEKLFF.

The chain joins TRBV5-1 to TRBJ2-2, with 8 nucleotides matching TRBD2. This CDR3 is built from 14 residues. The germline V gene encodes CDR1 SGHRS and CDR2 YFSETQ. V shed 3 bases, J shed 4 bases, and the junction held 2 bases outside the gene matches. The CDR3 here is CASSSSGGTGELFF. CDR3 coding DNA: TGCGCCAGCAGCTCGAGCGGGGGCACCGGGGAGCTGTTTTTT.

The rearrangement joins TRBV7-9 to TRBJ2-2; 7 positions agree with TRBD1. V dropped 5 bases and J dropped 6; count of bases not matched to a gene: 3. The CDR3 has 13 residues. Germline V CDR1 and CDR2: SEHNR, FQNEAQ (reference sequence). The CDR3 region is CASSNRGAGELFF. As DNA, the CDR3 is TGTGCCAGCAGCAACAGGGGCGCCGGGGAGCTGTTTTTT. The full variable domain, its missing parts supplied by reference TRBV7-9 and TRBJ2-2, is DTGVSQNPRHKITKRGQNVTFRCDPISEHNRLYWYRQTLGQGPEFLTYFQNEAQLEKSRLLSDRFSAERPKGSFSTLEIQRTEQGDSAMYLCASSNRGAGELFFGEGSRLTVL.

This clonotype is deemed medium-sized. V and J are TRBV5-1 and TRBJ1-5; the D gene is possibly TRBD1 (5 bases). Trimming stripped 4 bases from V and 0 bases from J, with 11 bases between. Germline V lookup: CDR1 SGHRS, CDR2 YFSETQ. The length of the CDR3 is 15 residues. The CDR3 DNA reads TGCGCCAGCAGCCCCTCAGGGACTAGCAATCAGCCCCAGCATTTT. This codes for CASSPSGTSNQPQHF.

This clonotype has just one count. The J gene is TRBJ2-7, the V gene TRBV30; TRBD1 matches 7 bases. The length of the CDR3 is 15 residues. The germline V gene encodes CDR1 GTSNPN and CDR2 SVGIG (reference sequence). Trimming at V came to 0 bases and at J to 2 bases, leaving 7 bases not matched to a gene. The DNA of the CDR3 is TGTGCCTGGAGTGTTCCCCAGACAGGGCCCTACGAGCAGTACTTC. It translates to CAWSVPQTGPYEQYF.

This CDR3 is CASSYTGLNEQFF. CDR3 bases: TGTGCCAGCAGCTACACAGGGTTAAATGAGCAGTTCTTC. This rearrangement joins TRBV11-2 to TRBJ2-1, with D tentatively TRBD1 (6 bases). Trimming took 4 bases from V and 7 from J, leaving 11 bases between them. The CDR3 runs 13 residues. Germline lookup yields CDR1 SGHAT and CDR2 FQNNGV.

The sample holds many counts of this clonotype. This chain uses TRBV4-1 with TRBJ2-7; 7 nucleotides agree with TRBD1. The CDR3 runs to 15 residues. Germline CDR1 is MGHRA and CDR2 is YSYEKL. V gave up 6 bases and J gave up 3 bases; unmatched junction bases: 11. CDR3 in amino acids: CASSYNRGLVYEQYF. The CDR3 bases are TGCGCCAGCAGTTACAACAGGGGATTGGTCTACGAGCAGTACTTC.

This clonotype was seen repeatedly, ten times or more. The chain couples TRBV20-1 to TRBJ2-1; tentatively, D is TRBD2 (5 bases). The CDR3 loop spans 13 amino acids. Trimming removed 6 bases from V and 10 bases from J, with 19 bases in between. CDR1 DFQATT and CDR2 SNEGSKA come from the germline V gene (reference sequence). The DNA of the CDR3 is TGCAGTGCGGCGGAGGTCATTCCACCCGAGCAGTTCTTC. Protein sequence: CSAAEVIPPEQFF.

The table lists this clonotype with many counts. The CDR3 nucleotides read TGTGCCAGCTCACCACCCGAACTAGCGGGAGAGACCCAGTACTTC. This encodes CASSPPELAGETQYF. The J gene is TRBJ2-5, the V gene TRBV18; 9 bases are shared with TRBD2. Germline trimming cut 0 bases from V and 4 bases from J; bases unmatched to any gene: 3. The CDR3 extends over 15 amino acids. Germline V gene sequence: CDR1 KGHSH, CDR2 LQKENI.